Below are 5 T cell receptor beta chains sequenced from a single sample in a study of regulatory T cells in long-lasting Graves disease. Time point denoted: newly diagnosed GD, antithyroid drugs for less than 3 months. After RNA was extracted from PBMCs, the TCR library was made from it. Construction of TCR beta libraries relied on iRepertoire HTBI primers and on Arm-PCR targeting CDR3 regions. Using its own MiXCR run on the multiplex PCR reads, TCRdb lists one record per CDR3 protein. This sample has hundreds of thousands of distinct CDR3 sequences; approximately 15% occur once, and the top ten carry roughly a tenth. These data also formed part of another study, on T cells in Graves' hyperthyroidism and ophthalmopathy.

Specimen: peripheral blood mononuclear cells (PBMCs), collected at new diagnosis, from a patient treated with antithyroid drugs. Receptors originate from a man aged 25-40 years with Graves disease.

This clonotype was recorded at least ten times. The chain uses TRBV29-1 and TRBJ2-7, with 7 bases matching TRBD1. V was pared by 5 bases and J by 2 bases, with 6 bases of the junction left unmatched. This CDR3 region has 13 residues. Looked up from germline, CDR1 is SQVTM and CDR2 is ANQGSEA. The DNA of the CDR3 is TGCAGCGTTCTTCGGGACAGCACCTACGAGCAGTACTTC. Amino acids: CSVLRDSTYEQYF.

This rearrangement joins TRBV29-1 to TRBJ2-7; no reliable D call. The CDR3 totals 14 residues. CDR1 SQVTM and CDR2 ANQGSEA come from the germline V gene. V lost 5 bases and J lost 0, with 14 bases in between. CDR3 sequence reads: CSVPGPLGSYEQYF. For the CDR3, the DNA is TGCAGCGTTCCGGGCCCGCTGGGCTCCTACGAGCAGTACTTC.

This clonotype came up many times. CDR3 coding DNA: TGTGCCAGCAGCCCCCCACCGGGGGGAGGCACTGAAGCTTTCTTT. As protein: CASSPPPGGGTEAFF. The V call is TRBV7-2, the J call TRBJ1-1; perhaps TRBD1 as D (5 bases). The CDR3 is 15 residues long. Germline V gives CDR1 SGHTA, CDR2 FQGNSA. The germline V and J ends were trimmed by 5 bases and 4 bases, with 17 bases remaining between them.

At least ten counts were recorded for this clonotype. This chain joins TRBV7-9 and TRBJ2-5, with 11 nucleotides matching TRBD2. The CDR3 has 17 residues. Trimming took 4 bases from V and 4 from J; bases not matched to a gene: 11. Germline values: CDR1 SEHNR, CDR2 FQNEAQ (reference sequence). CDR3 protein: CASSSLHSGRAGETQYF. As DNA, the CDR3 is TGTGCCAGCAGCTCCCTTCATAGCGGGAGGGCCGGAGAGACCCAGTACTTC.

The chain couples TRBV30 to TRBJ1-2; unclear D gene. V was shortened by 6 bases and J by 8 bases, with 22 bases between the two germline ends. CDR3 size: 14 residues. The germline V gene has CDR1 GTSNPN and CDR2 SVGIG (reference sequence). The CDR3 DNA is TGTGCCTGCGGGAGGACCGACGTCCTCTCCGGCTACACCTTC. It yields the protein CACGRTDVLSGYTF. The full variable domain, with the rest looked up from reference TRBV30 and TRBJ1-2, is SQTIHQWPATLVQPVGSPLSLECTVEGTSNPNLYWYRQAAGRGLQLLFYSVGIGQISSEVPQNLSASRPQDRQFILSSKKLLLSDSGFYLCACGRTDVLSGYTFGSGTRLTVV.